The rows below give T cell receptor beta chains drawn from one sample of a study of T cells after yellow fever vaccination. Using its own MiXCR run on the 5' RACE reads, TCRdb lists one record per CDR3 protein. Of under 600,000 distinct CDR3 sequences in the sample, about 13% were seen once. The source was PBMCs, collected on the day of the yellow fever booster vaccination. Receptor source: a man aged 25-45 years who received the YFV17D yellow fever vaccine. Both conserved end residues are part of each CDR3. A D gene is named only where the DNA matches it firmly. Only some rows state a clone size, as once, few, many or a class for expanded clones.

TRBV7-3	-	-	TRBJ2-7	TGTGCCAGCAGCTTACCCCGGGTACAGGACCCGCGGATGAACTACGAGCAGTACTTC	CASSLPRVQDPRMNYEQYF
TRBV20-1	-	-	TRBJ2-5	TGCAGTGCCCGCCCTGGTGCGGAGACCCAGTACTTC	CSARPGAETQYF
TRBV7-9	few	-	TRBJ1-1	TGTGCCAGCAGCGCAGGACTCACGGAGAACACTGAAGCTTTCTTT	CASSAGLTENTEAFF
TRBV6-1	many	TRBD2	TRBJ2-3	TGTGCCAGCCTAGCGGGAGGCACAGATACGCAGTATTTT	CASLAGGTDTQYF
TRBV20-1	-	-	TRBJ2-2	TGCAGTGCCACCAAACCTTCGAACACCGGGGAGCTGTTTTTT	CSATKPSNTGELFF
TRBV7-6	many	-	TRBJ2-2	TGTGCCAGCAGCCCCCTCGGGGGGGAGCTGTTTTTT	CASSPLGGELFF
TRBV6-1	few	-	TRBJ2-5	TGTGCCAGCAGCTGGGGGGTTCAAGAGACCCAGTACTTC	CASSWGVQETQYF
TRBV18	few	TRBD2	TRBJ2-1	TGTGCCAGCTCCGCTGGACTAGCGGACCCCCTGGGCAATGAGCAGTTCTTC	CASSAGLADPLGNEQFF
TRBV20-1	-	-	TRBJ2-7	TGCAGTGCTAGTGCCCCTGGTGGAGAGCAGTACTTC	CSASAPGGEQYF
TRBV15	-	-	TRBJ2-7	TGTGCCACCAGCAGAGTACCTGACTACGAGCAGTACTTC	CATSRVPDYEQYF
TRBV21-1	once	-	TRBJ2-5	TGTGCCAGCAGCTTCACCCGGGACTCTCAAGAGACCCAGTACTTC	CASSFTRDSQETQYF
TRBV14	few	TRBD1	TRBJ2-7	TGTGCCAGCAGCCACCGGACAGGGGCCCTGGGCGAGCAGTACTTC	CASSHRTGALGEQYF
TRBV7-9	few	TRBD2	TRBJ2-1	TGTGCCAGCAGAGATAGCGGGAGGCACAATGAGCAGTTCTTC	CASRDSGRHNEQFF
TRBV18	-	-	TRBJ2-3	TGTGCCAGCTCACCAGTGGCAGGGACGAGCACAGATACGCAGTATTTT	CASSPVAGTSTDTQYF
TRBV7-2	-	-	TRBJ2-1	TGTGCCAGCAGCTACCTTGGCGGGGCCTACAATGAGCAGTTCTTC	CASSYLGGAYNEQFF
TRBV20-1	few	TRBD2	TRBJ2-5	TGCAGTGCGACCGGGACTAGCGGGAGAGAGCAAGAGACCCAGTACTTC	CSATGTSGREQETQYF
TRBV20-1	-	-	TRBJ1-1	TGCAGTGCTATCCTGACAGAGAACACTGAAGCTTTCTTT	CSAILTENTEAFF
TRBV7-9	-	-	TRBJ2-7	TGTGCCAGCAGCTCCCCATATGGACCGCAATCCTACGAGCAGTACTTC	CASSSPYGPQSYEQYF
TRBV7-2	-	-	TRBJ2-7	TGTGCCAGCAGAACCCGGCAGGGGACAACCTACGAGCAGTACTTC	CASRTRQGTTYEQYF
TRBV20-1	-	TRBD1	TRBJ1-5	TGCAGTGCGGTTCGTCGGACAGGGACAAATCAGCCCCAGCATTTT	CSAVRRTGTNQPQHF
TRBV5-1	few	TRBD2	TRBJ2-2	TGCGCCAGCAGCTTGGACGGCCCCGGACTAGCGGGAGGAGACACCGGGGAGCTGTTTTTT	CASSLDGPGLAGGDTGELFF
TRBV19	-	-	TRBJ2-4	TGTGCCAGTACAACCTCTGGGACCAAAAACATTCAGTACTTC	CASTTSGTKNIQYF
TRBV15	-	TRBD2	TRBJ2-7	TGTGCCACCAGCAGAGATCTCGGACTAGCTGACTACGAGCAGTACTTC	CATSRDLGLADYEQYF
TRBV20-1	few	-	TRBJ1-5	TGCAGTGCTAATGTGCGCAATCAGCCCCAGCATTTT	CSANVRNQPQHF
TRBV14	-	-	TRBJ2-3	TGTGCCAGCAGCCAACAGAACCGGTTAGATACGCAGTATTTT	CASSQQNRLDTQYF
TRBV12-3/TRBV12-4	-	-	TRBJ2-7	TGTGCCAGTCAGAGGGCCTACGAGCAGTACTTC	CASQRAYEQYF
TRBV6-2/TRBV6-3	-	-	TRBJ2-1	TGTGCCAGCAGTTATTCAAGGGTTGGTGAGCAGTTCTTC	CASSYSRVGEQFF